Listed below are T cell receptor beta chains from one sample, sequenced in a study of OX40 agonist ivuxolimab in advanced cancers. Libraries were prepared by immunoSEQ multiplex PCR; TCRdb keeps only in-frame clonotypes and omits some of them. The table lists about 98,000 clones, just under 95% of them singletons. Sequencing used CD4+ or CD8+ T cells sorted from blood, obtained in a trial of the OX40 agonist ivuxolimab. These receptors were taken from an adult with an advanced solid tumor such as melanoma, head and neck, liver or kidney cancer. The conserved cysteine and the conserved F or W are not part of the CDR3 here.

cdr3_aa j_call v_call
ASSRAGGASNQPQH TRBJ1-5 TRBV7-9
SVEARGWESPLH TRBJ1-6 TRBV29-1
ASSPGQLSEQY TRBJ2-7 TRBV28
ASSLDSPLH TRBJ1-6 TRBV5-8
ASSPTGRGTIQETQY TRBJ2-5 TRBV7-3
ASSQGQGGNQPQH TRBJ1-5 TRBV4-1
ASSRDRVGYT TRBJ1-2 TRBV7-2
ASSSLDRASQPQH TRBJ1-5 TRBV28
SVRERGPTDTQY TRBJ2-3 TRBV29-1
ASSYGARAGNEQF TRBJ2-1 TRBV6-6
ASSQDSQGLHSPLH TRBJ1-6 TRBV4-3
ASTGDYLNQPQH TRBJ1-5 TRBV19
ASSHASGGDTDTQY TRBJ2-3 TRBV5-1